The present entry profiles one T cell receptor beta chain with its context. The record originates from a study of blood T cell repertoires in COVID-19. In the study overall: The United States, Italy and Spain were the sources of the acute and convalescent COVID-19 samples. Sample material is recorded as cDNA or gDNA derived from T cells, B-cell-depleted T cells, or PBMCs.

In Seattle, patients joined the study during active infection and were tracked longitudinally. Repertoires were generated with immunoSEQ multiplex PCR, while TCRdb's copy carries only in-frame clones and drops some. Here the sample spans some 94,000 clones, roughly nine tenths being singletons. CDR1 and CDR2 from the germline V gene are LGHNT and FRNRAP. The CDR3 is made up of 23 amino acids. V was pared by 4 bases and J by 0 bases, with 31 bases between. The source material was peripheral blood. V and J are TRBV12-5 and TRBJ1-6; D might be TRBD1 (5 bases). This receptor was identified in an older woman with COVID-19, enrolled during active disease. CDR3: CASGSIPLIQVEGRSSYNSPLHF. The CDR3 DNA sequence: TGTGCTAGTGGTTCGATCCCCCTTATACAGGTAGAAGGTCGCAGCTCCTATAATTCACCCCTCCACTTT.